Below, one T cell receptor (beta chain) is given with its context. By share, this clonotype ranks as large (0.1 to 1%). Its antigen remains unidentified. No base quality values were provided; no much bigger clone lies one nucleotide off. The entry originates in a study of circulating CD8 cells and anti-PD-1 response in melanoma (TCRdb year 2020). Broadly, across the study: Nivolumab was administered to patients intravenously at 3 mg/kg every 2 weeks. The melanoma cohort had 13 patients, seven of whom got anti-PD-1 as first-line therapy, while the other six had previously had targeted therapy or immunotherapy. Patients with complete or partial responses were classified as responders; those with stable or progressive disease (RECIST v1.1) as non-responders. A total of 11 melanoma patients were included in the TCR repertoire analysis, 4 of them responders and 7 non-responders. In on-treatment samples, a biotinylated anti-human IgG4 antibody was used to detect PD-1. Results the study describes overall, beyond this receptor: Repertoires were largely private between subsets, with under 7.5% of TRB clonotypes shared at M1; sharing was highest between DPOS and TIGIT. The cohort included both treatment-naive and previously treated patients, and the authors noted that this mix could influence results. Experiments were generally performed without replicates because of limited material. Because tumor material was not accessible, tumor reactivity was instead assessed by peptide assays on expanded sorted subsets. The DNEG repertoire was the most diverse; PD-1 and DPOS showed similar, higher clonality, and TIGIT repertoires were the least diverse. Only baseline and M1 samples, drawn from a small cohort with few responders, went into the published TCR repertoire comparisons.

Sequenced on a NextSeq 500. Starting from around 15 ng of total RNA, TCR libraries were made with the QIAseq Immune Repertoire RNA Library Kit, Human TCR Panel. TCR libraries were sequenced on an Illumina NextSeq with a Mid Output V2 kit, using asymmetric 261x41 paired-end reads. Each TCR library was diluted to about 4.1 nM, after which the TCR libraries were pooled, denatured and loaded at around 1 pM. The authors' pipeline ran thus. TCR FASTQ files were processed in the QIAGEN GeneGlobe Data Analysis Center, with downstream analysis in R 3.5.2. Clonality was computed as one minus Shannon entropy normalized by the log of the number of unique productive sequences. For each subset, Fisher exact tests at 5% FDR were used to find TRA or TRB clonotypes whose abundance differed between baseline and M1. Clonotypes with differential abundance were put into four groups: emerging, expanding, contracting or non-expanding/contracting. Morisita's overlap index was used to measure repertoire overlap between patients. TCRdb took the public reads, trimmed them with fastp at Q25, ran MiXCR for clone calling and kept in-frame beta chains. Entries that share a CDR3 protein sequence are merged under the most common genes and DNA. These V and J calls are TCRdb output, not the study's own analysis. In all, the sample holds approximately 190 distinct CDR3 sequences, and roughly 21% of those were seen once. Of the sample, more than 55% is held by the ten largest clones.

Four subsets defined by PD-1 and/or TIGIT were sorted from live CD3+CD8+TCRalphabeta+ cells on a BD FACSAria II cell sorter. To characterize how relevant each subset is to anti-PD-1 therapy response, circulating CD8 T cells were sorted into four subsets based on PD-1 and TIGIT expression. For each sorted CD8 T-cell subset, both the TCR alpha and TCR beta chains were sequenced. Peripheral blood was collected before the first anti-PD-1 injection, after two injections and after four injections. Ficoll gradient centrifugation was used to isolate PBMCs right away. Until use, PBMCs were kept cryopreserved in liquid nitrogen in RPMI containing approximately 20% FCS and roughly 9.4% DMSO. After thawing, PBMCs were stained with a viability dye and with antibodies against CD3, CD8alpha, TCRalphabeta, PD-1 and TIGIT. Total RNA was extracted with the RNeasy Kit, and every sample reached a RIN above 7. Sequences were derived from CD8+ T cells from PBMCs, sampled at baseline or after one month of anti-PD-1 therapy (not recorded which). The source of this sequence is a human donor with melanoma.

The CDR3 in this case is CASSFGAGENGELFF. DNA sequence: TGTGCCAGCAGCTTCGGAGCGGGGGAAAACGGGGAGCTGTTTTTT. The chain is made from TRBV11-2 and TRBJ2-2, with 8 junctional bases fitting TRBD2. The CDR3, from cysteine to phenylalanine, totals 15 residues. The kept DNA is CDR3 alone, 45 bases in frame from the first base. CDR1 and CDR2 (SGHAT, FQNNGV) derive from the germline V gene. The germline V and J ends show losses of 3 bases and 7 bases respectively, and no gene match explains 7 bases of the junction.